This TCR beta chain was sequenced during a study of Ad26.COV2.S vaccination and SARS-CoV-2 variants. Study summary: Donor was assigned to the Ad26.COV2.S arm of trial COV1001. Ad26.COV2.S was injected intramuscularly once or twice, 56 days apart.

Treatment meaning: some 19 received Ad26.COV2.S at low or high dose, single or two shots; about 5 received placebo; per-sample allocation not given. Following the first vaccine or placebo injection, samples were taken on day 63. About this clone itself: Its antigen is undetermined.

CDR1 and CDR2 (germline): SGHTA, FQGNSA. The CDR3 loop spans 14 amino acids. The J segment lost 2 bases and the V segment lost 3 bases, leaving 3 bases of the junction unmatched. Study-level findings and limits: Comparable non-spike TCR breadth was observed in vaccine and placebo recipients. Recipients given vaccine exceeded placebo recipients in spike-specific TCR breadth.

Sequencing was performed with immunoSEQ multiplex PCR; in TCRdb, only in-frame clones are kept and a portion is missing. The sample consists of about half a million clones, about 89% of them appearing once. This TCR derives from a person aged 18-65 years who received the Ad26.COV2.S COVID-19 vaccine or a placebo. The specimen comprised peripheral blood, sampled in a trial of Ad26.COV2.S vaccine versus placebo. The V gene is TRBV7-2, the J gene TRBJ2-7, with 8 bases that match TRBD1. CDR3 bases: TGTGCCAGCAGCTTTGGGACAGGACCCTACGAGCAGTACTTC. It yields the protein CASSFGTGPYEQYF.